This T cell receptor beta chain was recovered during a study of blood T cell repertoires in COVID-19. Whole-study context: Samples came from the United States, Italy and Spain, spanning acute and convalescent COVID-19. Sources were T cells, B-cell-depleted T cells, or PBMCs; the material itself was cDNA or gDNA.

Losses at the gene ends were 5 bases for V and 2 bases for J; bases not matched to a gene: 7. CDR1 and CDR2 (germline): MDHEN, SYDVKM. This CDR3 region has 15 residues. In the authors' workflow: Cell counts per sample came from amplifying reference gene primers. Profiled with immunoSEQ multiplex PCR; TCRdb holds only in-frame clones, not every one. The D gene and trimming were derived from the DNA, and the V and J assignments and clone size from that table. The table includes roughly 90,000 clones, roughly 85% detected once. The specimen sequenced was peripheral blood. The chain has TRBV28 and TRBJ2-7; 9 nucleotides agree with TRBD1. This receptor was taken from a human donor in a cohort sampled during active COVID-19. The CDR3 here is CASSPPGQGPYEQYF. CDR3 coding DNA: TGTGCCAGCAGTCCTCCGGGACAGGGTCCCTACGAGCAGTACTTC.